This entry lists 15 T cell receptor beta chains sequenced from one sample in a study of OX40 agonist ivuxolimab in advanced cancers. The assay was immunoSEQ multiplex PCR, and TCRdb's table has in-frame clones only and misses some. The table has 40,000 to 55,000 clones, around nine tenths seen once; the top ten hold approximately 12%. The starting material was CD4+ or CD8+ T cells sorted from blood, obtained in a trial of the OX40 agonist ivuxolimab. These receptors all come from an adult with an advanced solid tumor such as melanoma, head and neck, liver or kidney cancer.

The V and J genes are TRBV13 and TRBJ2-7, with D unresolved. Germline CDR1 reads PRHDT; CDR2 reads FYEKMQ (reference sequence). Trimming left V 2 bases short and J 2 bases short, with 7 bases between. This CDR3 contains 13 residues. CDR3 amino acids: CASSLIGPYEQYF. CDR3 nucleotides: TGTGCCAGCAGCTTAATCGGGCCCTACGAGCAGTACTTC.

The chain joins TRBV11-2 to TRBJ1-4; the D is unclear. V lost 3 bases, J lost 8 bases, and 22 bases lay in between. The CDR3 consists of 17 residues. CDR1 SGHAT and CDR2 FQNNGV come from the germline V gene. CDR3 in amino acids: CASSLILGRNPEEKLFF. The CDR3 coding sequence is TGTGCCAGCAGCTTGATCCTAGGAAGGAATCCGGAGGAAAAACTGTTTTTT.

The rearrangement links TRBV7-2 to TRBJ1-6; D possibly corresponds to TRBD1 (6 bases). The CDR3 length is 14 residues. CDR1 and CDR2 (germline): SGHTA, FQGNSA. The V end lost 4 bases, the J end lost 9 bases, and 13 bases lay between the germline ends. CDR3 sequence reads: CASSSLQGSSPLHF. The CDR3 DNA reads as TGTGCCAGCAGCTCGTTACAGGGAAGTTCACCCCTCCACTTT.

The chain is built from TRBV6-6 and TRBJ1-1; TRBD1 aligns across 7 bases. Germline trimming cut 6 bases from V and 5 bases from J; bases unmatched to any gene: 9. The CDR3 has 14 amino acids. CDR1 and CDR2 (germline): MNHNY, SVGAGI (reference sequence). CDR3 nucleotides: TGTGCCAGCAGCCTACAGGGGAGGAGGACTGAAGCTTTCTTT. Its translation is CASSLQGRRTEAFF.

The chain joins TRBV19 to TRBJ2-7; 8 nucleotides align to TRBD2. Germline V lookup: CDR1 LNHDA, CDR2 SQIVND (reference sequence). The length of the CDR3 is 15 residues. The ends lost 4 bases at V and 0 bases at J; junction bases unmatched: 5. The DNA for the CDR3 is TGTGCCAGTAGTAATCCAGCGGGGGTCTCCTACGAGCAGTACTTC. Its protein is CASSNPAGVSYEQYF. The entire variable domain, with the rest obtained from reference TRBV19 and TRBJ2-7, is as follows: DGGITQSPKYLFRKEGQNVTLSCEQNLNHDAMYWYRQDPGQGLRLIYYSQIVNDFQKGDIAEGYSVSREKKESFPLTVTSAQKNPTAFYLCASSNPAGVSYEQYFGPGTRLTVT.

The chain joins TRBV25-1 to TRBJ2-1; D gene ambiguous. The germline gives CDR1 MGHDK, CDR2 SYGVNS. The V and J ends lost 3 bases and 9 bases respectively, with 18 bases between them. The CDR3 runs 15 residues. The CDR3 bases are TGTGCCAGCAGTGACTACCCCCAGGCAGCAGGTGAGCAGTTCTTC. It yields the protein CASSDYPQAAGEQFF.

This rearrangement joins TRBV4-1 to TRBJ1-2, with D perhaps matching TRBD1 (5 bases). This CDR3 is 14 amino acids long. The germline CDR1 and CDR2 sequences are MGHRA and YSYEKL. With 1 base removed from V and 4 bases from J, the gap between germline ends came to 10 bases. CDR3 region: CASSQGDRIYGYTF. DNA for the CDR3: TGCGCCAGCAGCCAAGGTGACAGAATCTATGGCTACACCTTC.

The chain employs TRBV5-4 and TRBJ2-1, with TRBD1 identical over 11 bases. There are 15 residues in the CDR3. The V segment lost 4 bases and the J segment 2 bases; nucleotides outside the gene matches: 2. Germline V gene sequence: CDR1 SGHNT, CDR2 YYREEE (reference sequence). The CDR3 loop is CASSLGQGAYNEQFF. CDR3 bases: TGTGCCAGCAGCCTGGGACAGGGGGCCTACAATGAGCAGTTCTTC.

This clone was found once. V usage is TRBV5-1 and J usage is TRBJ2-1; 7 positions agree with TRBD2. CDR1 is SGHRS and CDR2 is YFSETQ in the germline V gene. Trimming took 3 bases from V and 4 from J; bases not matched to a gene: 7. This CDR3 region has 15 residues. In DNA form, the CDR3 reads TGCGCCAGCAGCTGGGGCGGGAGAGAGTACAATGAGCAGTTCTTC. Amino acid sequence: CASSWGGREYNEQFF.

The V gene is TRBV6-4, the J gene TRBJ2-6, with D perhaps assigned TRBD1 or TRBD2 (6 bases each). From germline, CDR1 is MRHNA and CDR2 SNTAGT. This CDR3 contains 15 residues. Deletions cut 2 bases from V and 2 bases from J, with 7 bases between. The chain's CDR3 is CASSDRGAGANVLTF. In DNA, the CDR3 is TGTGCCAGCAGTGACAGGGGGGCTGGGGCCAACGTCCTGACTTTC.

Only one count was recorded for this clone. V is TRBV10-3 and J is TRBJ2-1, with 12 nucleotides matching TRBD2. Germline V CDR1 and CDR2: ENHRY, SYGVKD. J gave up 0 bases and V 4 bases, and 1 base lay outside the gene matches. The CDR3 contains 16 residues. CDR3 sequence (DNA): TGTGCCATCAGTGGGACTAGCGGGACCTCCTACAATGAGCAGTTCTTC. This encodes CAISGTSGTSYNEQFF.

This clone was counted a single time. V usage is TRBV7-3 and J usage is TRBJ1-1; D ambiguous. The CDR3 is made up of 14 amino acids. V lost 5 bases, J lost 4 bases, and 14 bases lay in between. Germline assignment: CDR1 SGHTA and CDR2 FQGTGA. CDR3 residues: CASSQSPGGTEAFF. Here the CDR3 DNA reads TGTGCCAGCAGCCAGTCTCCCGGAGGCACTGAAGCTTTCTTT. The variable domain in full, completed from reference TRBV7-3 and TRBJ1-1, reads GAGVSQTPSNKVTEKGKYVELRCDPISGHTALYWYRQSLGQGPEFLIYFQGTGAADDSGLPNDRFFAVRPEGSVSTLKIQRTERGDSAVYLCASSQSPGGTEAFFGQGTRLTVV.

The CDR3 sequence: CSATERGEQYF. CDR3 bases: TGCAGTGCTACCGAACGAGGCGAGCAGTACTTC. This rearrangement joins TRBV20-1 to TRBJ2-7; D ambiguous. Per the germline V gene, CDR1 is DFQATT and CDR2 is SNEGSKA (reference sequence). V lost 4 bases to trimming and J lost 6 bases, with 10 bases between them. The CDR3 consists of 11 residues.

The V gene is TRBV18, the J gene TRBJ2-4; maybe TRBD2 (6 bases). This CDR3 has 13 residues. V lost 3 bases, J lost 6 bases, and 9 bases lay in between. Per the germline V gene, CDR1 is KGHSH and CDR2 is LQKENI. The CDR3 spells CASSPSGGNIQYF. The CDR3 nucleotides read TGTGCCAGCTCACCTTCCGGGGGAAACATTCAGTACTTC.

The V call is TRBV4-1, the J call TRBJ2-1; 9 nucleotides line up with TRBD2. This CDR3 has 14 amino acids. V dropped 1 base and J dropped 7; count of bases not matched to a gene: 2. Germline CDR1 and CDR2: MGHRA and YSYEKL. The CDR3 DNA reads TGCGCCAGCAGCCAAGTAGCGGGAGTTAATGAGCAGTTCTTC. Encoded protein: CASSQVAGVNEQFF.